These T cell receptor beta chains were read from a single sample in a study of blood T cell repertoires in COVID-19. Repertoires were generated with immunoSEQ multiplex PCR, while TCRdb's copy carries only in-frame clones and drops some. This table holds about 66,000 clones, roughly 84% found once. The material sequenced was peripheral blood. The receptors shown here come from a man aged 50 or older with active COVID-19. CDR3s include the opening cysteine and the closing phenylalanine or tryptophan. Clone sizes are given selectively: once, few, many, or a class where the clone is expanded.

cdr3_aa: CASSLVPGGSYNEQFF
clone_size: NA
j_call: TRBJ2-1
cdr3_length: 16
v_call: TRBV5-1

cdr3_aa: CSVYKFLAGGGETQYF
clone_size: NA
j_call: TRBJ2-5
cdr3_length: 16
v_call: TRBV29-1

cdr3_aa: CATKDSSGANVLTF
clone_size: NA
j_call: TRBJ2-6
cdr3_length: 14
v_call: TRBV11-2

cdr3_aa: CASSYSKSGRGELFF
clone_size: NA
j_call: TRBJ2-2
cdr3_length: 15
v_call: TRBV6-5

cdr3_aa: CASSLMFMAGGVTSTDTQYF
clone_size: few
j_call: TRBJ2-3
cdr3_length: 20
v_call: TRBV11-3

cdr3_aa: CAWSEGSGSGGETQYF
clone_size: once
j_call: TRBJ2-5
cdr3_length: 16
v_call: TRBV30

cdr3_aa: CASSRGGSLSGANVLTF
clone_size: NA
j_call: TRBJ2-6
cdr3_length: 17
v_call: TRBV12-1

cdr3_aa: CASSLRTGARPQHF
clone_size: few
j_call: TRBJ1-5
cdr3_length: 14
v_call: TRBV7-2

cdr3_aa: CASSQAGTGREKLFF
clone_size: NA
j_call: TRBJ1-4
cdr3_length: 15
v_call: TRBV4-1

cdr3_aa: CASSPRRSTDTQYF
clone_size: once
j_call: TRBJ2-3
cdr3_length: 14
v_call: TRBV18

cdr3_aa: CASSLGRASDTQYF
clone_size: NA
j_call: TRBJ2-3
cdr3_length: 14
v_call: TRBV5-6

cdr3_aa: CSASVEETQYF
clone_size: NA
j_call: TRBJ2-5
cdr3_length: 11
v_call: TRBV29-1